This is a list of T cell receptor beta chains from one sample in a study of cytomegalovirus exposure and HLA in healthy donors. Sequenced by immunoSEQ multiplex PCR; TCRdb stores in-frame clones only, minus some. The sample has approximately 280,000 clones; 65% to 90% are singletons. Source material: PBMCs. The receptors originated from a woman aged 18-29 years in good health and CMV-seronegative. Each CDR3 is given with its conserved first and last residue. The D gene is left open where the match is weak. Clone size appears in some rows only: once, few, many, or a class for an expanded clone.

clone_size,d_call,v_call,j_call,cdr3_aa,cdr3_nt
NA,NA,TRBV28,TRBJ2-7,CASRSHGYEQYF,TGTGCCAGCCGAAGCCACGGCTACGAGCAGTACTTC
NA,NA,TRBV29-1,TRBJ2-3,CSVEPQYQWGGGETQYF,TGCAGCGTTGAGCCCCAATACCAGTGGGGGGGCGGAGAGACGCAGTATTTT
NA,NA,TRBV27,TRBJ2-2,CASSLQTPDRRTGELFF,TGTGCCAGCAGTTTGCAGACTCCCGACCGAAGAACCGGGGAGCTGTTTTTT
NA,NA,TRBV6-5,TRBJ1-2,CASSAGNYGYTF,TGTGCCAGCAGCGCAGGGAACTATGGCTACACCTTC
few,NA,TRBV7-8,TRBJ1-2,CASSLGGPGGYTF,TGTGCCAGCAGCTTAGGGGGCCCGGGCGGCTACACCTTC
NA,NA,TRBV5-4,TRBJ2-3,CASSLAFGTDTQYF,TGTGCCAGCAGCTTGGCCTTTGGCACAGATACGCAGTATTTT
NA,NA,TRBV6-1,TRBJ2-7,CASSVSGYEQYF,TGTGCCAGCAGTGTTTCAGGCTACGAGCAGTACTTC
once,TRBD2,TRBV11-2,TRBJ2-7,CASSLGGLAGGGEQYF,TGTGCCAGCAGCTTAGGGGGACTAGCGGGAGGAGGCGAGCAGTACTTC
few,NA,TRBV10-3,TRBJ1-5,CAISAVSNQPQHF,TGTGCCATCAGTGCAGTTAGCAATCAGCCCCAGCATTTT
many,TRBD1,TRBV7-6,TRBJ2-3,CASSYWTGGDTQYF,TGTGCCAGCAGCTACTGGACAGGGGGCGATACGCAGTATTTT
NA,TRBD1,TRBV7-9,TRBJ2-1,CASSSFDRGEQFF,TGTGCCAGCAGCTCCTTCGACAGGGGTGAGCAGTTCTTC
NA,NA,TRBV6-5,TRBJ1-1,CASSSMSRDTEAFF,TGTGCCAGCAGTTCCATGTCCCGGGATACTGAAGCTTTCTTT
NA,NA,TRBV9,TRBJ1-1,CASSPRQDLNTEAFF,TGTGCCAGCAGCCCAAGACAGGACCTGAACACTGAAGCTTTCTTT
NA,NA,TRBV20-1,TRBJ1-2,CSANGGYGYTF,TGCAGTGCCAACGGGGGCTATGGCTACACCTTC
NA,TRBD2,TRBV6-5,TRBJ2-3,CASYRAGDTDTQYF,TGTGCCTCGTATAGAGCGGGGGACACAGATACGCAGTATTTT
once,TRBD1,TRBV30,TRBJ2-5,CASTGGETQYF,TGTGCCTCTACAGGGGGGGAGACCCAGTACTTC
NA,NA,TRBV2,TRBJ2-3,CASSGQADSSTDTQYF,TGTGCCAGCAGTGGACAGGCTGATAGTAGCACAGATACGCAGTATTTT
NA,NA,TRBV29-1,TRBJ1-1,CSVGQEYTEAFF,TGCAGCGTTGGACAGGAGTACACTGAAGCTTTCTTT
NA,TRBD1,TRBV19,TRBJ2-1,CASSPGQGARNEQFF,TGTGCCAGTAGTCCCGGACAGGGGGCTAGGAATGAGCAGTTCTTC
NA,NA,TRBV5-1,TRBJ1-1,CASSLAGSNTEAFF,TGCGCCAGCAGCTTGGCCGGGTCGAACACTGAAGCTTTCTTT
NA,TRBD1,TRBV2,TRBJ1-3,CASSPTGGNGNTIYF,TGTGCCAGCAGTCCGACAGGGGGCAACGGAAACACCATATATTTT
NA,TRBD1,TRBV7-2,TRBJ1-2,CASSLATGANYGYTF,TGTGCCAGCAGCTTAGCAACAGGGGCGAACTATGGCTACACCTTC
NA,TRBD2,TRBV28,TRBJ2-1,CAIFSGGTLNEQFF,TGTGCCATATTTAGCGGGGGGACTCTAAATGAGCAGTTCTTC
NA,TRBD1,TRBV5-1,TRBJ2-3,CASSDWTGRTDTQYF,TGCGCCAGCAGCGACTGGACAGGGAGGACAGATACGCAGTATTTT
once,NA,TRBV25-1,TRBJ2-5,CASSRTGLQETQYF,TGTGCCAGCTCCCGTACAGGGCTACAAGAGACCCAGTACTTC
NA,NA,TRBV25-1,TRBJ1-5,CASSQWGGNQPQHF,TGTGCCAGCAGCCAATGGGGGGGGAATCAGCCCCAGCATTTT
NA,TRBD1,TRBV6-5,TRBJ1-1,CASSFGDRGDTEAFF,TGTGCCAGCAGTTTTGGGGACAGGGGAGACACTGAAGCTTTCTTT
NA,NA,TRBV5-1,TRBJ2-6,CASSSGYGLRANVLTF,TGCGCCAGCAGCTCGGGTTACGGGTTGCGGGCCAACGTCCTGACTTTC
NA,TRBD1,TRBV27,TRBJ1-4,CASSLDRGFANEKLFF,TGTGCCAGCAGTTTAGACAGGGGTTTCGCTAATGAAAAACTGTTTTTT
NA,NA,TRBV2,TRBJ2-1,CAIQDLKNYNEQFF,TGTGCCATCCAGGATTTGAAAAACTACAATGAGCAGTTCTTC
NA,NA,TRBV27,TRBJ1-5,CASRGLIGNQPQHF,TGTGCCAGCAGGGGGCTTATTGGCAATCAGCCCCAGCATTTT
NA,NA,TRBV7-9,TRBJ1-2,CASSPRLGTSYGYTF,TGTGCCAGCAGCCCGAGGCTCGGGACATCTTACGGCTACACCTTC
NA,TRBD2,TRBV4-1,TRBJ2-7,CASSQVGLAGDGEQYF,TGCGCCAGCAGCCAAGTAGGACTAGCGGGAGATGGGGAGCAGTACTTC
NA,NA,TRBV7-6,TRBJ1-2,CASSLETVGDGYTF,TGTGCCAGCAGCTTAGAGACAGTTGGGGATGGCTACACCTTC
NA,NA,TRBV6-5,TRBJ2-2,CASSKQGNTGELFF,TGTGCCAGCAGTAAACAGGGAAACACCGGGGAGCTGTTTTTT
NA,NA,TRBV9,TRBJ2-6,CASSVSGGANVLTF,TGTGCCAGCAGCGTATCAGGGGGGGCCAACGTCCTGACTTTC
NA,NA,TRBV5-5,TRBJ1-3,CASSRVYSGNTIYF,TGTGCCAGCAGCCGGGTCTACTCTGGAAACACCATATATTTT
few,NA,TRBV15,TRBJ1-6,CATGEYNSPLHF,TGTGCCACCGGGGAGTATAATTCACCCCTCCACTTT
NA,NA,TRBV7-2,TRBJ1-5,CASSPDGGGNQPQHF,TGTGCCAGCAGCCCCGATGGGGGGGGAAATCAGCCCCAGCATTTT
NA,NA,TRBV7-2,TRBJ1-5,CASSLGTVNQPQHF,TGTGCCAGCAGCTTAGGGACAGTGAATCAGCCCCAGCATTTT
NA,NA,TRBV6-5,TRBJ2-3,CASSGSVWTDTQYF,TGTGCCAGCAGTGGTAGCGTGTGGACAGATACGCAGTATTTT
NA,TRBD2,TRBV5-4,TRBJ2-1,CASSSLTSGINNEQFF,TGTGCCAGCAGCTCCCTTACTAGCGGGATAAACAATGAGCAGTTCTTC
NA,TRBD1,TRBV4-1,TRBJ2-7,CASSQVKGQGLYEQYF,TGCGCCAGCAGCCAAGTAAAGGGACAGGGACTCTACGAGCAGTACTTC
NA,TRBD2,TRBV5-4,TRBJ2-2,CASSSGLAGVNTGELFF,TGTGCCAGCAGCTCAGGTTTAGCGGGGGTGAACACCGGGGAGCTGTTTTTT
NA,NA,TRBV7-6,TRBJ1-2,CASSLAMAAGIDGYTF,TGTGCCAGCAGCTTAGCGATGGCGGCAGGGATTGATGGCTACACCTTC
NA,TRBD2,TRBV6-5,TRBJ2-5,CASSYGQGGETQYF,TGTGCCAGCAGTTACGGGCAGGGAGGGGAGACCCAGTACTTC
NA,TRBD2,TRBV5-1,TRBJ2-3,CASSLGGGSTDTQYF,TGCGCCAGCAGCTTGGGCGGGGGGAGCACAGATACGCAGTATTTT
few,NA,TRBV7-7,TRBJ2-7,CASSPTDRSYEQYF,TGTGCCAGCAGCCCCACCGACAGGTCCTACGAGCAGTACTTC
NA,TRBD2,TRBV5-4,TRBJ2-7,CASSFTSGRADEQYF,TGTGCCAGCAGCTTTACTAGCGGGAGGGCTGATGAGCAGTACTTC
NA,NA,TRBV10-1,TRBJ2-7,CASSEVTQEQYF,TGCGCCAGCAGTGAGGTGACTCAGGAGCAGTACTTC
NA,NA,TRBV28,TRBJ1-2,CASSLYRGQYLNYGYTF,TGTGCCAGCAGTTTATACCGAGGCCAGTACCTTAACTATGGCTACACCTTC
NA,NA,TRBV9,TRBJ2-5,CASSVGQHKETQYF,TGTGCCAGCAGCGTAGGACAGCACAAGGAGACCCAGTACTTC
few,NA,TRBV5-4,TRBJ1-2,CASSSRQYLYGYTF,TGTGCCAGCAGCTCTAGACAGTACCTCTATGGCTACACCTTC
NA,TRBD1,TRBV29-1,TRBJ1-2,CSVPRATDRKYGYTF,TGCAGCGTTCCCCGAGCGACGGACAGGAAGTATGGCTACACCTTC
NA,NA,TRBV28,TRBJ1-4,CASSLSRGKRKEKLFF,TGTGCCAGCAGTTTATCTAGGGGGAAAAGGAAGGAAAAACTGTTTTTT
NA,NA,TRBV7-2,TRBJ2-7,CASSQDRNSYEQYF,TGTGCCAGCAGCCAAGACAGGAACTCCTACGAGCAGTACTTC
few,NA,TRBV5-5,TRBJ1-2,CASSPDYYGYTF,TGTGCCAGCAGCCCTGACTACTATGGCTACACCTTC
NA,NA,TRBV28,TRBJ1-5,CASSRIQGYSQPQHF,TGTGCCAGCAGTCGGATACAGGGATACAGTCAGCCCCAGCATTTT
NA,NA,TRBV28,TRBJ1-2,CASSTGFLVRANYGYTF,TGTGCCAGCAGTACAGGGTTTTTAGTAAGGGCGAACTATGGCTACACCTTC
NA,TRBD1,TRBV7-2,TRBJ1-2,CASSRGQGEGYGYTF,TGTGCCAGCAGCAGAGGACAGGGGGAAGGATATGGCTACACCTTC